This T cell receptor (beta chain) comes out of a study of blood T cell repertoires in COVID-19. Across the whole study: Acute and convalescent COVID-19 samples came from the United States, Italy and Spain.

Produced via immunoSEQ multiplex PCR; TCRdb's table is partial and in-frame only. The profile shows fewer than 65,000 clones, 70% to 90% of them singletons. Per germline, CDR1 GTSNPN and CDR2 SVGIG (reference sequence). The length of the CDR3 is 12 residues. Source material: peripheral blood. The chain couples TRBV30 to TRBJ1-6; D is unclear. This sequence originates from a man between 60 and 75 years old with acute or convalescent COVID-19. CDR3 bases: TGTGTTGGAGGCTCCTATAATTCACCCCTCCACTTT. It codes for CVGGSYNSPLHF.